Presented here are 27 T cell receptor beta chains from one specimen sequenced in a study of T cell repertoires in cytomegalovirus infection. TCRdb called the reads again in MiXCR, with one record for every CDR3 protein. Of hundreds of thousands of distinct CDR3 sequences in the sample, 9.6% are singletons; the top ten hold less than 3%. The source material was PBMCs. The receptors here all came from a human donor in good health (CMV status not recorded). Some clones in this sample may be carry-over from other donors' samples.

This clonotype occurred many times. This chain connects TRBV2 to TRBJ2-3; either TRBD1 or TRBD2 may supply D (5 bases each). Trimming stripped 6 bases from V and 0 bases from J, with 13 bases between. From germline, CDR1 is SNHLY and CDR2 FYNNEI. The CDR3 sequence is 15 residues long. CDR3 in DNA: TGTGCCAGCAGCGTCCCCGGGGCTAGCACAGATACGCAGTATTTT. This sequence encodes CASSVPGASTDTQYF.

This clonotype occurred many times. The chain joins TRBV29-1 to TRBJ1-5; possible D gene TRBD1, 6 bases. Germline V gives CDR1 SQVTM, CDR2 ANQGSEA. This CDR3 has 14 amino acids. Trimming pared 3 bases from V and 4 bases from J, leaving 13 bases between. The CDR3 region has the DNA TGCAGCGTTGACGGCGGGGGCCGGAATCAGCCCCAGCATTTT. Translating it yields CSVDGGGRNQPQHF.

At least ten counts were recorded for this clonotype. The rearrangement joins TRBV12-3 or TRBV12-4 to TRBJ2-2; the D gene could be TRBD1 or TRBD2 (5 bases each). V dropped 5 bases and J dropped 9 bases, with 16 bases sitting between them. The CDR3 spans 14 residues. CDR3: CASSPGTPRRELFF. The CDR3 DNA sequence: TGTGCCAGCAGTCCCGGGACCCCCCGGAGGGAGCTGTTTTTT.

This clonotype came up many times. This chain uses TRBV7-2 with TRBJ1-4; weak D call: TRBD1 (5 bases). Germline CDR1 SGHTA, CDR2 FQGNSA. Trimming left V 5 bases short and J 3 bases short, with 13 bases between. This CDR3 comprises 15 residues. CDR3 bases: TGTGCCAGCAGCCCCGGCGGAGGGGCTAATGAAAAACTGTTTTTT. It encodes CASSPGGGANEKLFF.

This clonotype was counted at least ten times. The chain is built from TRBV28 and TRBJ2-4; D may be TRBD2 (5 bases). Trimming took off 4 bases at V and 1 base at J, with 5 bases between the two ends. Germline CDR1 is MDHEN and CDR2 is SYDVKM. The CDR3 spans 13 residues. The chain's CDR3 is CASSSGAKNIQYF. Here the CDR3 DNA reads TGTGCCAGCAGTTCGGGGGCCAAAAACATTCAGTACTTC.

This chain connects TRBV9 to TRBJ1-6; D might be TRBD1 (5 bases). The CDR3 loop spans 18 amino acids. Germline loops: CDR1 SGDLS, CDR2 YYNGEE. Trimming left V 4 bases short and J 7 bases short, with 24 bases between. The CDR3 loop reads CASSPMGELGRGNSPLHF. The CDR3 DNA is TGTGCCAGCAGCCCAATGGGGGAACTAGGGAGAGGAAATTCACCCCTCCACTTT.

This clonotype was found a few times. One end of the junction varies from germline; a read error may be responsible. CDR3 in amino acids: CASSLTARLGEQYF. CDR3 bases: TGTGCCAGCAGTTTAACAGCAAGGCTAGGAGAGCAATACTTC. The gene calls are TRBV6-2 or TRBV6-3 and TRBJ2-7; D unresolved. The germline V gene encodes CDR1 MNHEY and CDR2 SVGEGT. The CDR3 is 14 amino acids.

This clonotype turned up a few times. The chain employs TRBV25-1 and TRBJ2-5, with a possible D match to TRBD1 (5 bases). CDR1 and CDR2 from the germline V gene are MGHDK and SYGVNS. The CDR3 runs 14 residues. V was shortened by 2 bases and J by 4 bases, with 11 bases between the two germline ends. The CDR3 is CASSELQEAETQYF. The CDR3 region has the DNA TGTGCCAGCAGTGAACTACAGGAAGCAGAGACCCAGTACTTC.

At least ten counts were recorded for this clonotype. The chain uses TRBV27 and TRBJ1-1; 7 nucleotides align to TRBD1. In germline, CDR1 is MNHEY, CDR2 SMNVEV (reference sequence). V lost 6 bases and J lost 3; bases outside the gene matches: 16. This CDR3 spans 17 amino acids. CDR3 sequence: CASRLYPTGRGYTEAFF. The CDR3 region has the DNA TGTGCCAGCAGACTTTACCCGACAGGGCGAGGTTACACTGAAGCTTTCTTT.

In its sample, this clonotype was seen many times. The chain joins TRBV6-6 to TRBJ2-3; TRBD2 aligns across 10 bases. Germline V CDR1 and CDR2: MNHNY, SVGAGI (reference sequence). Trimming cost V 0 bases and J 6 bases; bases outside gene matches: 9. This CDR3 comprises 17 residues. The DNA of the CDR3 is TGTGCCAGCAGTTACTCGTCTCGAGCGGGGGGGCCCGATACGCAGTATTTT. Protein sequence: CASSYSSRAGGPDTQYF.

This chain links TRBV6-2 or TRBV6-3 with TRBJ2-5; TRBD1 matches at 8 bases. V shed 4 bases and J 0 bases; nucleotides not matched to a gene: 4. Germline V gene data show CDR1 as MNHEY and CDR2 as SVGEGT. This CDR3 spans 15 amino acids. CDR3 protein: CASSLGQAYQETQYF. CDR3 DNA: TGTGCCAGCAGTTTGGGACAGGCTTACCAAGAGACCCAGTACTTC.

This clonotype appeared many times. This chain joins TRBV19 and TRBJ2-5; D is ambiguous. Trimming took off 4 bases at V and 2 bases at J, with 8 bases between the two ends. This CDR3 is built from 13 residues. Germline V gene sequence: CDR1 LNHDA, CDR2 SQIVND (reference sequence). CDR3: CASSTFQQETQYF. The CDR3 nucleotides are TGTGCCAGTAGTACGTTCCAACAAGAGACCCAGTACTTC.

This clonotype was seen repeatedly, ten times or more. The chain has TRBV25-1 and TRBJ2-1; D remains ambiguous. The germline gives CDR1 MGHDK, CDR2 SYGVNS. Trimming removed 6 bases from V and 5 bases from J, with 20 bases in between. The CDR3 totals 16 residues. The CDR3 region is CASSERIGPPDNEQFF. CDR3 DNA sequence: TGTGCCAGCAGCGAGCGTATAGGCCCACCTGACAATGAGCAGTTCTTC. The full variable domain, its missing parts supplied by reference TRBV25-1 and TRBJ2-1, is EADIYQTPRYLVIGTGKKITLECSQTMGHDKMYWYQQDPGMELHLIHYSYGVNSTEKGDLSSESTVSRIRTEHFPLTLESARPSHTSQYLCASSERIGPPDNEQFFGPGTRLTVL.

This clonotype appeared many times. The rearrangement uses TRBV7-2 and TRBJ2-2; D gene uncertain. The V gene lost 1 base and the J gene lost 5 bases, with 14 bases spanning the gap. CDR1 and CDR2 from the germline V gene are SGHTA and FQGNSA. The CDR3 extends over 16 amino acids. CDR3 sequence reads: CASSLVYSIRTGELFF. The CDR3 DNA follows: TGTGCCAGCAGCTTAGTGTACAGTATTAGGACCGGGGAGCTGTTTTTT. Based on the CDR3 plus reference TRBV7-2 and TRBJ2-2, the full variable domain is GAGVSQSPSNKVTEKGKDVELRCDPISGHTALYWYRQSLGQGLEFLIYFQGNSAPDKSGLPSDRFSAERTGGSVSTLTIQRTQQEDSAVYLCASSLVYSIRTGELFFGEGSRLTVL.

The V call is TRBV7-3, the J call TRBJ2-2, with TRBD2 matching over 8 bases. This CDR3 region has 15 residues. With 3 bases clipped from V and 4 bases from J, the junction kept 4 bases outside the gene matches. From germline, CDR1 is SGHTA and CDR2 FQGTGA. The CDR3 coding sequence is TGTGCCAGCAGCTTTACGGGGGGGAGCACCGGGGAGCTGTTTTTT. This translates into CASSFTGGSTGELFF.

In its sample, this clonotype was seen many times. In nucleotides, the CDR3 is TGCAGTGCCAGGACAGGGGAGGAGATAGCGGGGGTCCCCTACGAGCAGTACTTC. Its protein is CSARTGEEIAGVPYEQYF. The V gene is TRBV20-1, the J gene TRBJ2-7; tentatively, D is TRBD1 or TRBD2 (9 bases each). There are 18 residues in the CDR3. Germline lookup yields CDR1 DFQATT and CDR2 SNEGSKA (reference sequence). Trimming took 6 bases from V and 2 from J, leaving 29 bases between them.

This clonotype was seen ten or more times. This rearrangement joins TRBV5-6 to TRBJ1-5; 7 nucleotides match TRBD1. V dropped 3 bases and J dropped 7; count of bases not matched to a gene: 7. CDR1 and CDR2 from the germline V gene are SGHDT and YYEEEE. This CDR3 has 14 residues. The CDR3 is CASSSGQLNQPQHF. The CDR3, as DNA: TGTGCCAGCAGCTCGGGACAGTTGAACCAGCCCCAGCATTTT. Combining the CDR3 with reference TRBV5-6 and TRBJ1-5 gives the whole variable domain DAGVTQSPTHLIKTRGQQVTLRCSPKSGHDTVSWYQQALGQGPQFIFQYYEEEERQRGNFPDRFSGHQFPNYSSELNVNALLLGDSALYLCASSSGQLNQPQHFGDGTRLSIL.

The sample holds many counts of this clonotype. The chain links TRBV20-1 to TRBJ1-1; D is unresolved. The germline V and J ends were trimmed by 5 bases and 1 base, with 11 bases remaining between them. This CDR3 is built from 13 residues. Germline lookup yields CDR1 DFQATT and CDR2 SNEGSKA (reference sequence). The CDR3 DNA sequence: TGCAGTGCTGCTAATCGGAAGAACACTGAAGCTTTCTTT. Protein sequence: CSAANRKNTEAFF.

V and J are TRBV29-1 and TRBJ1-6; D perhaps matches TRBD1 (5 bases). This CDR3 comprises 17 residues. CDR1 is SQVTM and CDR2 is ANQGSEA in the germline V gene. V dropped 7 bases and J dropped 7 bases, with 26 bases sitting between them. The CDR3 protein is CSAGSGTALPQNSPLHF. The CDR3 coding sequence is TGCAGCGCCGGCTCCGGGACGGCTTTGCCTCAAAATTCACCCCTCCACTTT. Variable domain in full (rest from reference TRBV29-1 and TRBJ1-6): SAVISQKPSRDICQRGTSLTIQCQVDSQVTMMFWYRQQPGQSLTLIATANQGSEATYESGFVIDKFPISRPNLTFSTLTVSNMSPEDSSIYLCSAGSGTALPQNSPLHFGNGTRLTVT.

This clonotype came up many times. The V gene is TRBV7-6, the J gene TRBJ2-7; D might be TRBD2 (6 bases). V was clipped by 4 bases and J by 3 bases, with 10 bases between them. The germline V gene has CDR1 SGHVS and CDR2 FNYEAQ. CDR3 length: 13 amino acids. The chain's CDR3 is CASSSEAGYEQYF. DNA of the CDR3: TGTGCCAGCAGCTCCGAAGCGGGCTACGAGCAGTACTTC.

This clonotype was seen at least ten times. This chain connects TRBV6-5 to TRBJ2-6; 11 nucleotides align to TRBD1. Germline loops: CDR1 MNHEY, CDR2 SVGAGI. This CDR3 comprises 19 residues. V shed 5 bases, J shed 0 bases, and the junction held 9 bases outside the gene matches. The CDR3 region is CASSLLRDRGYSGANVLTF. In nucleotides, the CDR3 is TGTGCCAGCAGTCTACTAAGGGACAGGGGGTACTCTGGGGCCAACGTCCTGACTTTC.

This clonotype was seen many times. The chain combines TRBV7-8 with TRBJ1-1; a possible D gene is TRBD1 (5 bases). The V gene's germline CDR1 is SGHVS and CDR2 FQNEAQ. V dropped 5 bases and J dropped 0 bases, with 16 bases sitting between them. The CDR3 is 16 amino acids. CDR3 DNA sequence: TGTGCCAGCAGCCCTGTCGGGGGAAGCATGAACACTGAAGCTTTCTTT. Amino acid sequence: CASSPVGGSMNTEAFF.

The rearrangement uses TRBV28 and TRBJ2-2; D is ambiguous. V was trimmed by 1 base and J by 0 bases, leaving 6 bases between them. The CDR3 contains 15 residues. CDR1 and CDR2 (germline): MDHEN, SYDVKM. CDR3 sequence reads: CASSLYPTNTGELFF. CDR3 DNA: TGTGCCAGCAGTTTATATCCGACGAACACCGGGGAGCTGTTTTTT.

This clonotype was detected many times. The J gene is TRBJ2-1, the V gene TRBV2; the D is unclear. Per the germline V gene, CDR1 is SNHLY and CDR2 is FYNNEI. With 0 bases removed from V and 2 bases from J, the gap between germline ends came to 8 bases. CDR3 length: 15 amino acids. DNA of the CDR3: TGTGCCAGCAGTGAAGCGCTCACAGCCTACAATGAGCAGTTCTTC. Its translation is CASSEALTAYNEQFF.

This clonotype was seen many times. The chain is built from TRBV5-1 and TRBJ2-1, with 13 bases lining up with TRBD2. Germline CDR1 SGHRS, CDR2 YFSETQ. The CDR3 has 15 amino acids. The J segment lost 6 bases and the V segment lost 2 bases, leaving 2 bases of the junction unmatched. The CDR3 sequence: CASSFGTSGANEQFF. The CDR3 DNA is TGCGCCAGCAGCTTCGGGACTAGCGGGGCCAATGAGCAGTTCTTC.

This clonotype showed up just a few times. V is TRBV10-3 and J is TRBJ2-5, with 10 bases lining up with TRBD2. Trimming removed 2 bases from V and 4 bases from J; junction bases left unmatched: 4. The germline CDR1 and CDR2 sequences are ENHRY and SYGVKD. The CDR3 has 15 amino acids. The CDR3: CAISEGTSVPETQYF. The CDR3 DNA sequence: TGTGCCATCAGTGAGGGGACTAGCGTTCCAGAGACCCAGTACTTC.

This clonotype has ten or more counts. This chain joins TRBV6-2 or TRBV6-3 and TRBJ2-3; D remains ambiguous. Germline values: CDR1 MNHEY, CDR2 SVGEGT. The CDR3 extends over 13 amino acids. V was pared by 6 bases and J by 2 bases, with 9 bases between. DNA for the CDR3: TGTGCCAGCAGATCCCCGAACACAGATACGCAGTATTTT. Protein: CASRSPNTDTQYF.